This T cell receptor (beta chain) came from a study of blood T cell repertoires in COVID-19. About the research overall: T cells, B-cell-depleted T cells, or PBMCs provided the cDNA or gDNA that served as material.

Germline CDR1 and CDR2: SQVTM and ANQGSEA. CDR3 length equals 13 residues. The V and J ends lost 3 bases and 1 base respectively, with 9 bases between them. The repertoire was sequenced with immunoSEQ multiplex PCR; TCRdb's copy has only in-frame clones and lacks some. The data hold 150,000 or so clones, with about 90% observed a single time. The TCR sequence derives from a man aged 50-60 years with acute or convalescent COVID-19. Sequencing input: peripheral blood. The chain links TRBV29-1 to TRBJ1-1, with D perhaps TRBD1 (6 bases). The CDR3 DNA is TGCAGCGTTGAGGGGGCTGAGAACACTGAAGCTTTCTTT. Translation gives CSVEGAENTEAFF.